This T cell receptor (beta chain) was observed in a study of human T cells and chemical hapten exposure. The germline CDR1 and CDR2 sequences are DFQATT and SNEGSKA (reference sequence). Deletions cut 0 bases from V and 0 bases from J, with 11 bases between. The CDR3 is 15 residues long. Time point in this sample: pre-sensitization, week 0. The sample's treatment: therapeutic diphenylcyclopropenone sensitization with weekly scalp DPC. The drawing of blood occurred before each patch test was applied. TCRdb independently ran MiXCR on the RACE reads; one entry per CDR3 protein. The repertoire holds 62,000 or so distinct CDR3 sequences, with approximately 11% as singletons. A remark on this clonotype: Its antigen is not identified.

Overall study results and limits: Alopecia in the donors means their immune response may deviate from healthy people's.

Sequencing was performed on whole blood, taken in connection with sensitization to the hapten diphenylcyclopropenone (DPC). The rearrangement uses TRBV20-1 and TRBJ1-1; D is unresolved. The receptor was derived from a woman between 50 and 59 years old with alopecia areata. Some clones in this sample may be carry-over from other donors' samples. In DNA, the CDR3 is TGCAGTGCTAGAGAATCACTAAGACTGAACACTGAAGCTTTCTTT. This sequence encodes CSARESLRLNTEAFF.